This paragraph reports one T cell receptor (beta chain). The antigen remains undetermined. This entry comes from a study of CD8+ T cells in alopecia areata. Across the study: Severity among treated patients was scored by the percentage of scalp area affected. Study-level points and caveats: There were many expanded lesional clones persisting in scalp and blood during tofacitinib.

As for treatment: oral pan-JAK inhibitor, 5-10 mg twice daily. Peripheral blood and lesional scalp punch biopsies were taken from alopecia areata patients. Reverse transcribed after extraction, RNA yielded cDNA as the sequencing template. TCRdb keeps only in-frame clones here, not all; method: immunoSEQ multiplex PCR. Of some 95,000 clones listed, 44% are singletons. Per germline, CDR1 LGHNA and CDR2 YNFKEQ. Trimming removed 4 bases at V and 5 bases at J, with 17 bases between. The CDR3 is 15 amino acids. This specimen was CD8+ T cells sorted from blood, taken at week 24, from a patient treated with tofacitinib. This sequence joins TRBV4-2 and TRBJ2-5, with D perhaps TRBD1 (5 bases). This receptor was obtained from a human donor with alopecia areata. The CDR3 nucleotides are TGTGCCAGCAGCCTAGGACATAAATTTTTGGAGACCCAGTACTTC. This translates into CASSLGHKFLETQYF.